This is a list of T cell receptor beta chains from one sample in a study of response to subunit inactivated influenza vaccine. Each CDR3 protein gets one entry after TCRdb re-called the RT-PCR reads with MiXCR. In the table there are some 800,000 distinct CDR3 sequences, about 20% of which are singletons. The sequencing used PBMCs from blood, collected 4 to 6 days after vaccination. All receptors derive from a man aged 50 to 60 who received an inactivated influenza vaccine. Each CDR3 is given with its conserved first and last residue. The D gene is left open where the match is weak. Some rows mark clone size as missing; the rest say once, few, many or name a class of expanded clone.

length	J	D	size	V	DNA	CDR3
11	TRBJ2-7	-	-	TRBV4-2	TGTGCCAGCAGCCAAGTCGGGAGCTACTACTTC	CASSQVGSYYF
16	TRBJ1-5	-	few	TRBV7-8	TGTGCCAGCAGTCTGGGGGGCGTGTATAACAATCAGCCCCAGCATTTT	CASSLGGVYNNQPQHF
14	TRBJ2-2	-	-	TRBV7-8	TGTGCCAGCAATTTCAGGGTGAAGGCCGGGGAGCTGTTTTTT	CASNFRVKAGELFF
14	TRBJ2-1	TRBD1	few	TRBV20-1	TGCAGTGGTACGACAGGGAGATGGGACAATGAGCAGTTCTTC	CSGTTGRWDNEQFF
16	TRBJ2-7	TRBD1	few	TRBV6-5	TGTGCCAGCAGTTACTCAGTCGGACAGGTTTCCTACGAGCAGTACTTC	CASSYSVGQVSYEQYF
15	TRBJ2-1	TRBD2	few	TRBV29-1	TGCAGCGTTTGGGTAAGGACTAGCGGGATGGAGGAGCAGTTCTTC	CSVWVRTSGMEEQFF
15	TRBJ2-3	-	few	TRBV6-5	TGTGCCAGCAGTTGGGGACGCCTTAGCACAGATACGCAGTATTTT	CASSWGRLSTDTQYF
11	TRBJ2-7	TRBD1	few	TRBV10-3	TGTGCCATCCGGGACAGCCTGGAGCAGTACTTC	CAIRDSLEQYF
15	TRBJ2-2	TRBD2	few	TRBV20-1	TGCAGTGTGGACTATGGGACTACGAACACCGGGGAGCTGTTTTTT	CSVDYGTTNTGELFF
16	TRBJ2-7	-	-	TRBV4-1	TGCGCCAGCAGCCATTACCCTAGACGGGGAACCTACGAGCAGTACTTC	CASSHYPRRGTYEQYF
17	TRBJ2-3	TRBD2	-	TRBV20-1	TGCAGTGCTAGACCCCGGACTAGCGAGTCTAGCACAGATACGCAGTATTTT	CSARPRTSESSTDTQYF
16	TRBJ2-2	TRBD1	-	TRBV12-3/TRBV12-4	TGTGCCAGCAGCCACGACAGGGGGCAGGACACCGGGGAGCTGTTTTTT	CASSHDRGQDTGELFF
13	TRBJ2-7	TRBD1	-	TRBV2	TGTGCCACTCTGACAGGGCAATCCTACGAGCAGTACTTC	CATLTGQSYEQYF
11	TRBJ1-1	TRBD1	few	TRBV29-1	TGCAGCTTTCGACAGGGCAAAGAAGCTTTCTTT	CSFRQGKEAFF
16	TRBJ2-7	TRBD1	few	TRBV4-2	TGTGCCAGCAGCCAGGGGGGACAGGTGAGCTCCTACGAGCAGTACTTC	CASSQGGQVSSYEQYF
13	TRBJ1-1	-	many	TRBV27	TGTGCCAGTAGTTCGGGCAGGAACACTGAAGCTTTCTTT	CASSSGRNTEAFF
12	TRBJ1-2	-	-	TRBV7-9	TGTGCCAGCAGCTTCAGGGAGCGTGGCTACACCTTC	CASSFRERGYTF
14	TRBJ2-7	TRBD1	-	TRBV13	TGTGCCAGCAGCATTGGACAGGGTCGGTACGAGCAGTACTTC	CASSIGQGRYEQYF
15	TRBJ1-4	-	-	TRBV15	TGTGCCACCAGCAGAGATTCGTTGCCAAAGGAAAAACTGTTTTTT	CATSRDSLPKEKLFF
15	TRBJ2-1	TRBD2	few	TRBV4-2	TGTGCCAGCAGGGAAGCGGGGGGTCGAAACAATGAGCAGTTCTTC	CASREAGGRNNEQFF
15	TRBJ1-3	-	-	TRBV5-1	TGCGCCAGCAGCGACACAAGGAGCTCTGGAAACACCATATATTTT	CASSDTRSSGNTIYF
12	TRBJ2-7	-	-	TRBV20-1	TGCAGTGCTAGGGTACAGGGTTACGAGCAGTACTTC	CSARVQGYEQYF
13	TRBJ2-5	-	-	TRBV6-2/TRBV6-3	TGTGCCAGCAGCATAGGACTCGGGGAGACCCAGTACTTC	CASSIGLGETQYF
13	TRBJ2-5	-	-	TRBV7-6	TGTGCCAGCAGCCACCGGTTACAAGAGACCCAGTACTTC	CASSHRLQETQYF
16	TRBJ2-5	TRBD2	-	TRBV11-2	TGTGCCAGCAGCTGGGGGACTAGCGGGAGACAAGAGACCCAGTACTTC	CASSWGTSGRQETQYF
16	TRBJ2-7	TRBD2	-	TRBV28	TGTGCCAGCAGTCGGCTCCGAACGGGAGGGGGCTACGAGCAGTACTTC	CASSRLRTGGGYEQYF
12	TRBJ1-2	-	-	TRBV12-3/TRBV12-4	TGTGCCAGCAGCCATTCGGGGGGCGGCTACACCTTC	CASSHSGGGYTF
15	TRBJ2-1	-	-	TRBV7-8	TGTGCCAGCAGCTCGTTCCTCGGCTCCTACAATGAGCAGTTCTTC	CASSSFLGSYNEQFF
15	TRBJ2-7	TRBD1	-	TRBV20-1	TGCAGTGCTCGCCTGACAGGGGCTATCTCCTACGAGCAGTACTTC	CSARLTGAISYEQYF
15	TRBJ1-3	-	many	TRBV6-1	TGTGCCAGCAGATCGGGACGGAACTCTGGAAACACCATATATTTT	CASRSGRNSGNTIYF
15	TRBJ2-3	-	few	TRBV27	TGTGCCAGCAGTTTGACCATCCCAATACTAGATACGCAGTATTTT	CASSLTIPILDTQYF
16	TRBJ2-1	TRBD1	few	TRBV4-3	TGCGCCAGCAGCCAAGCACATGGACAGGGTTGGAATGAGCAGTTCTTC	CASSQAHGQGWNEQFF
13	TRBJ2-2	-	-	TRBV12-3/TRBV12-4	TGTGCCAGCAACACTCGGGACACCGGGGAGCTGTTTTTT	CASNTRDTGELFF
14	TRBJ2-7	TRBD1	many	TRBV7-2	TGTGCCAGCAGCTGGGGGACAGGGATTTACGAGCAGTACTTC	CASSWGTGIYEQYF
15	TRBJ2-3	-	many	TRBV7-2	TGTGCCAGCAGCCGAAGGTCTAGCTCCCCAGATACGCAGTATTTT	CASSRRSSSPDTQYF
14	TRBJ2-7	TRBD2	few	TRBV20-1	TGCAGTGCTAGGGACCTAGCGGGCCACTACGAGCAGTACTTC	CSARDLAGHYEQYF
14	TRBJ2-7	-	many	TRBV6-1	TGTGCCAGCAGTGAAATGGTGAGCTCCTACGAGCAGTACTTC	CASSEMVSSYEQYF
14	TRBJ2-5	TRBD2	-	TRBV2	TGTGCCAGCCGAACCACTAGCGGCCAAGAGACCCAGTACTTC	CASRTTSGQETQYF
16	TRBJ2-3	-	few	TRBV29-1	TGCAGCGTACATCTGACAGGCTACGACACCACAGATACGCAGTATTTT	CSVHLTGYDTTDTQYF
18	TRBJ2-4	TRBD1	-	TRBV5-4	TGTGCCAGCAGCTCGGGGACAGGATCACTCCTAGCCAAAAACATTCAGTACTTC	CASSSGTGSLLAKNIQYF
15	TRBJ2-2	-	-	TRBV27	TGTGCCAGCAGTTTATACAGGGACAACACCGGGGAGCTGTTTTTT	CASSLYRDNTGELFF
13	TRBJ2-7	-	few	TRBV29-1	TGCAGCGTCGATCTCGGCCTTTCCTACGAGCAGTACTTC	CSVDLGLSYEQYF
15	TRBJ2-6	-	-	TRBV20-1	TGCAGTGCCCCCCTCCCGGGGGCTGGGGCCAACGTCCTGACTTTC	CSAPLPGAGANVLTF
14	TRBJ2-7	-	-	TRBV10-3	TGTGCCATCAGTGAGTCGGAGAGACTCCACGAGCAGTACTTC	CAISESERLHEQYF
16	TRBJ1-5	-	-	TRBV20-1	TGCAGTGCTAGAGGACCCTCGGACAGAGATTTTCAGCCCCAGCATTTT	CSARGPSDRDFQPQHF
15	TRBJ1-4	TRBD1	few	TRBV5-1	TGCGCCAGCAAAAAATCGGGGGACAGTAATGAAAAACTGTTTTTT	CASKKSGDSNEKLFF
15	TRBJ2-4	TRBD1	-	TRBV13	TGTGCCAGCAGCTCAAAACCAGGGGGTCCGAACATTCAGTACTTC	CASSSKPGGPNIQYF
13	TRBJ2-7	-	-	TRBV12-3/TRBV12-4	TGTGCCAGCAGTTTACAACCGGCCTACGAGCAGTACTTC	CASSLQPAYEQYF
16	TRBJ2-5	TRBD2	few	TRBV11-2	TGTGCCAGCAGCTTAGGTTTTTCTAGCGGGAGGGAGACCCAGTACTTC	CASSLGFSSGRETQYF
19	TRBJ2-3	TRBD1	-	TRBV5-1	TGCGCCAGCAGCTTTAAGGACAGGGGGCGATTCCCTAGCACAGATACGCAGTATTTT	CASSFKDRGRFPSTDTQYF